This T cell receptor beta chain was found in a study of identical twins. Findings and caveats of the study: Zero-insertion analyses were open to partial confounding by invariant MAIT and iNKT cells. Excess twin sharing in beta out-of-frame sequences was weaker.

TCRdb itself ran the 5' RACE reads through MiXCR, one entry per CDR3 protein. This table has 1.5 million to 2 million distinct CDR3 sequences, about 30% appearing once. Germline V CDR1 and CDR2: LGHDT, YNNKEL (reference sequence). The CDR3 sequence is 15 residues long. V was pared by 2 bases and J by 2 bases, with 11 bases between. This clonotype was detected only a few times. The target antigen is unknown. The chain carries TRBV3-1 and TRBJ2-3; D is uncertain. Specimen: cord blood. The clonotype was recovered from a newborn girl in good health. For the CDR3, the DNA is TGTGCCAGCAGCCAATCTATTTTAATCACAGATACGCAGTATTTT. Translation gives CASSQSILITDTQYF.